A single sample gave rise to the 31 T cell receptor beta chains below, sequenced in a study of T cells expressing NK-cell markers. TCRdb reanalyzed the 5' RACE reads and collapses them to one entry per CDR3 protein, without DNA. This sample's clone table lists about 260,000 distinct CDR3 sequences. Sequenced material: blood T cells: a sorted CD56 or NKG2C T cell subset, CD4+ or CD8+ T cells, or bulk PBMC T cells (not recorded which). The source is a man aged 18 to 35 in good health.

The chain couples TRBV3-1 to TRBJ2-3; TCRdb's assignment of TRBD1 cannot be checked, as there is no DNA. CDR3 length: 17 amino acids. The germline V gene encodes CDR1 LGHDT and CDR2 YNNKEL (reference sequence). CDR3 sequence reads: CASSQDPRRGQGDTQYF.

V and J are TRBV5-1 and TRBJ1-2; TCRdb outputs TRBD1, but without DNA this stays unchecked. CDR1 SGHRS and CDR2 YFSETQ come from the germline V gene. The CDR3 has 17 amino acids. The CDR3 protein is CASSLASGTGVGYGYTF.

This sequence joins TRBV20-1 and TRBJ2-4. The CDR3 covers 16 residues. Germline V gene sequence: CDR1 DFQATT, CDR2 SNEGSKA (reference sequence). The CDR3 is CSARERRPVAKNIQYF.

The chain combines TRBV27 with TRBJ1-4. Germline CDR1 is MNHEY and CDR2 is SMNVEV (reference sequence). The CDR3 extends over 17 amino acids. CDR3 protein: CASSPLATSAKNEKLFF.

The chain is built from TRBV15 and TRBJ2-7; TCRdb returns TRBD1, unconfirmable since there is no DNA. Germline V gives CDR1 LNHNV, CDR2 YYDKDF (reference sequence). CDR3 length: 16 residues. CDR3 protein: CATSRGQGGGIYEQYF.

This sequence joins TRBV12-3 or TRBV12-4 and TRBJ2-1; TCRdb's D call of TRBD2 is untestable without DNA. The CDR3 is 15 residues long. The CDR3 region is CASSFLEGELNEQFF.

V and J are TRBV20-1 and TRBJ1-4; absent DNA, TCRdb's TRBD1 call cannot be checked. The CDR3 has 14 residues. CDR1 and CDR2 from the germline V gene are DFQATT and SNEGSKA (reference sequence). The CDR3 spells CSARLGQGSEKLFF.

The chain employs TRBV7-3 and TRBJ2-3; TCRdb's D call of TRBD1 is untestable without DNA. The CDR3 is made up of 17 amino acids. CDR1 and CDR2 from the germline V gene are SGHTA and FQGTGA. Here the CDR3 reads CASSLMSGTGSTDTQYF.

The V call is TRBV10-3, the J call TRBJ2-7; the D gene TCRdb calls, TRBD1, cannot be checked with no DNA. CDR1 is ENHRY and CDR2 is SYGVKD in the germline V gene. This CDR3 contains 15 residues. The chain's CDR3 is CAISGRGQGVKEQYF.

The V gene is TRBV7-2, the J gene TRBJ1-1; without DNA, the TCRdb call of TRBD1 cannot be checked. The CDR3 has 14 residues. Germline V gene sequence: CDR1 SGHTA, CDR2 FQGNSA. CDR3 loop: CASSSGGRNTEAFF.

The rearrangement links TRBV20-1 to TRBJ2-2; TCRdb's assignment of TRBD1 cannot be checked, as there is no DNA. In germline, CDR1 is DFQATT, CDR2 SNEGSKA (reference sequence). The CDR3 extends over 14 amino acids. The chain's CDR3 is CSARRAGNTGELFF.

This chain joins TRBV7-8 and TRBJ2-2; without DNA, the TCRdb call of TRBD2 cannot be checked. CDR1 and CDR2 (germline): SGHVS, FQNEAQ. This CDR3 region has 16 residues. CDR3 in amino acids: CASSPGAGGPSGELFF.

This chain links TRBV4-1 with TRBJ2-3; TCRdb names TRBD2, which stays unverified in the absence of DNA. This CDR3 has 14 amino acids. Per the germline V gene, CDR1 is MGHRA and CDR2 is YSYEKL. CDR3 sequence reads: CASSQAGRADTQYF.

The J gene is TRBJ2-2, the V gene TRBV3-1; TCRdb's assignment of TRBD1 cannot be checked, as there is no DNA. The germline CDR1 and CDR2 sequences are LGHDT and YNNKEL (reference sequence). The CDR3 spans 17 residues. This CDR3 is CASSQDPGGGYTGELFF.

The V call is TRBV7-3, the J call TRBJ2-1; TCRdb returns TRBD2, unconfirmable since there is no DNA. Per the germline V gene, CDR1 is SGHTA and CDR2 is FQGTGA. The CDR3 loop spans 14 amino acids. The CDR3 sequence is CASSLGREYNEQFF.

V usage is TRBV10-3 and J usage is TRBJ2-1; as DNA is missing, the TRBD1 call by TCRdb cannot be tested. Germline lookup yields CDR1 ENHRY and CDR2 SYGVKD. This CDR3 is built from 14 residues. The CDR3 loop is CAIKRAGSDNEQFF.

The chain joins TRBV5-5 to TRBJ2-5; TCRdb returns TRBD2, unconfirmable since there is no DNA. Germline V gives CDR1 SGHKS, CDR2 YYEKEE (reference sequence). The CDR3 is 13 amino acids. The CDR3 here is CASSWVGRETQYF.

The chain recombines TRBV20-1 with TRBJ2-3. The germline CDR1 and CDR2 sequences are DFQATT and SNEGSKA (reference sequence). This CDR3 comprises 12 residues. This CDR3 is CSAVDEVVPQYF.

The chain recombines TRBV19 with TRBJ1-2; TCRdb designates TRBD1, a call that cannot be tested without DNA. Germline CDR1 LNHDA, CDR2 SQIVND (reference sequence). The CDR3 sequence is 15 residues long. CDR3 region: CASSGRAWGRDGYTF.

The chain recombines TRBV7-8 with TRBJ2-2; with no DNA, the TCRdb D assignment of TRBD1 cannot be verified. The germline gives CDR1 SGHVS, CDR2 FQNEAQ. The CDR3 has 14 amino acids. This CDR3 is CASNWGWDTGELFF.

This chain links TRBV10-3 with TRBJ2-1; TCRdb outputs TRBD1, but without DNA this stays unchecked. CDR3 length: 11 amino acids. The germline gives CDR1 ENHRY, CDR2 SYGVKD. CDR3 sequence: CAISRDYEQFF.

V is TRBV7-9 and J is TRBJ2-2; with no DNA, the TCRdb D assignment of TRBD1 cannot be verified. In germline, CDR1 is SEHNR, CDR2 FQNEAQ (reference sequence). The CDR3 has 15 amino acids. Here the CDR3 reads CASSTPGTNAGELFF.

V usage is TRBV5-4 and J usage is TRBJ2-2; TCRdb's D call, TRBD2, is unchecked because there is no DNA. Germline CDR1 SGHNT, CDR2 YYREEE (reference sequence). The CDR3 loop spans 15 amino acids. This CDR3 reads CASSLVGGRAGELFF.

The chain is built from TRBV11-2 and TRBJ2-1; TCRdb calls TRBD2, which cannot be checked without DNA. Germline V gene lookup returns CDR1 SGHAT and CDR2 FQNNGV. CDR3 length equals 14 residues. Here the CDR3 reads CASSLNSGGNEQFF.

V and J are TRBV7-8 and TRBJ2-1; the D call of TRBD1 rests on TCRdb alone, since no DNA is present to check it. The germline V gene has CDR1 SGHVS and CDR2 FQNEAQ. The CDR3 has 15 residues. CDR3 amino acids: CASSSGQGASDEQFF. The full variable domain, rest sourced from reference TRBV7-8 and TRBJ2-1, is GAGVSQSPRYKVAKRGQDVALRCDPISGHVSLFWYQQALGQGPEFLTYFQNEAQLDKSGLPSDRFFAERPEGSVSTLKIQRTQQEDSAVYLCASSSGQGASDEQFFGPGTRLTVL.

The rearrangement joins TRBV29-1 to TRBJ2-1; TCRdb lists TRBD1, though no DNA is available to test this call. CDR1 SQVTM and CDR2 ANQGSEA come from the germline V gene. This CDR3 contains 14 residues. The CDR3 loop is CSTTGRATYNEQFF.

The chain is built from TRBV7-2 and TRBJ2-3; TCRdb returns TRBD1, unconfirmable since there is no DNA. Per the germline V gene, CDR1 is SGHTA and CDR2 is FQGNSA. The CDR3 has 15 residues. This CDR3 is CASSLADPVIDTQYF.

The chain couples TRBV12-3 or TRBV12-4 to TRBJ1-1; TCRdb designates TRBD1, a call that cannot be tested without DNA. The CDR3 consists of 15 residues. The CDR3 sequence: CASSPRDSINTEAFF.

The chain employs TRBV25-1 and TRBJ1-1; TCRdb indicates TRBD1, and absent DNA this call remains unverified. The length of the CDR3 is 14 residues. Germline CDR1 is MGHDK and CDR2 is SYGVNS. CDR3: CASRETGRTNEAFF.

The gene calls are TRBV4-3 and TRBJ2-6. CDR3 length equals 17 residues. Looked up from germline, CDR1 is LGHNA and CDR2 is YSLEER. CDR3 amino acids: CASSQERHPSGANVLTF.

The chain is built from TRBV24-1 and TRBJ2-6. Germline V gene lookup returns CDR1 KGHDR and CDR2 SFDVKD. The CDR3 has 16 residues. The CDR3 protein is CATSDSQLSGANVLTF.